This T cell receptor beta chain was observed in a study of CD8 T cell repertoires and HIV-1 epitope variants. Study-level background: Twenty-five autologous and known Gag and Nef epitope variant peptides each stimulated T cells separately. Epitopes were three Gag families plus Nef HW9 and YT9. Autologous T cell-negative cells served as antigen-presenting cells in equal numbers. Study-wide findings and caveats: Most of the nine antigen-specific clonotypes appeared cross-reactive to autologous or escape variants.

Comment on this clone: What it binds is not known.

This table comes from immunoSEQ multiplex PCR, and its TCRdb copy is limited to in-frame clones, with some not included. The sample carries around 5,000 clones, about 70% recorded once. The sample comprised cultured CD8+ T cells derived from PBMCs. This TCR was recovered from a male donor with HIV.

The CDR3 sequence: CASRGFGSESSYNEQFF. CDR3 nucleotide sequence: TGTGCCAGCAGGGGTTTCGGCAGTGAGAGCTCCTACAATGAGCAGTTCTTC. The chain carries TRBV11-2 and TRBJ2-1; no clear D gene. The V end was cut by 6 bases, the J end by 0 bases, with 18 bases between. This CDR3 region has 17 residues. CDR1 is SGHAT and CDR2 is FQNNGV in the germline V gene.